The 22 T cell receptor beta chains below were found in one sample sequenced in a study of blood T cell repertoires in COVID-19. Sequencing used immunoSEQ multiplex PCR; TCRdb keeps in-frame clones, though not all of them. The repertoire holds over 250,000 clones, under 90% seen once, with 1.9% in the top ten. The source material was PBMCs or T cells enriched from blood (not recorded which). The receptors here all came from a woman aged 55-69 years who had recovered from COVID-19.

Remarks on this clone: This sample includes further DNA sequences coding for the same CDR3. V and J are TRBV5-1 and TRBJ2-5, with 7 bases aligning to TRBD2. In germline, CDR1 is SGHRS, CDR2 YFSETQ. Unmatched junction bases numbered 0, after V lost 0 bases and J lost 1 base. CDR3 length equals 14 residues. The CDR3 bases are TGCGCCAGCAGCTTGGGGGGGGGCCAAGAGACCCAGTACTTC. It specifies CASSLGGGQETQYF.

The V gene is TRBV4-2, the J gene TRBJ2-5; 7 bases fit TRBD2. Germline values: CDR1 LGHNA, CDR2 YNFKEQ. This CDR3 has 17 amino acids. V was pared by 4 bases and J by 3 bases, with 14 bases of the junction left unmatched. CDR3: CASSPKGGAPWEETQYF. For the CDR3, the DNA is TGTGCCAGCAGCCCTAAGGGAGGGGCGCCTTGGGAAGAGACCCAGTACTTC.

The rearrangement links TRBV28 to TRBJ2-3, with TRBD2 identical over 13 bases. The length of the CDR3 is 16 residues. With V trimmed by 5 bases and J by 2 bases, 4 bases remained unmatched. The germline gives CDR1 MDHEN, CDR2 SYDVKM. The CDR3 DNA sequence: TGTGCCAGCAGTGGAGGACTAGCGGGGGCCACAGATACGCAGTATTTT. It encodes CASSGGLAGATDTQYF.

The chain employs TRBV30 and TRBJ1-6; tentatively, D is TRBD1 (5 bases). The germline V and J ends were trimmed by 3 bases and 4 bases, with 10 bases remaining between them. Germline CDR1 and CDR2: GTSNPN and SVGIG (reference sequence). This CDR3 has 14 residues. CDR3: CAWSQAGYNSPLHF. CDR3 bases: TGTGCCTGGAGCCAGGCAGGGTATAATTCACCCCTCCACTTT.

This chain connects TRBV30 to TRBJ1-3; no clear D gene. V lost 3 bases and J lost 0, with 12 bases in between. The CDR3 is made up of 15 amino acids. Germline loops: CDR1 GTSNPN, CDR2 SVGIG (reference sequence). CDR3 coding DNA: TGTGCCTGGAGGACAAACCATTTCTCTGGAAACACCATATATTTT. Its translation: CAWRTNHFSGNTIYF.

The V and J genes are TRBV11-2 and TRBJ2-7; the D gene is possibly TRBD1 (5 bases). V gave up 5 bases and J gave up 2 bases, with 13 bases separating them. This CDR3 is 14 amino acids long. Looked up from germline, CDR1 is SGHAT and CDR2 is FQNNGV. The CDR3 sequence is CASSTFDRPYEQYF. The CDR3 bases are TGTGCCAGCAGCACCTTCGACAGACCCTACGAGCAGTACTTC.

The chain is built from TRBV4-2 and TRBJ2-7; 7 bases match TRBD2. Germline loops: CDR1 LGHNA, CDR2 YNFKEQ. J gave up 2 bases and V 1 base, and 17 bases lay outside the gene matches. This CDR3 region has 19 residues. In nucleotides, the CDR3 is TGTGCCAGCAGCCAAGTATCCGGGACGGCTAGCGGCCGAACCTACGAGCAGTACTTC. It codes for CASSQVSGTASGRTYEQYF.

This chain joins TRBV27 and TRBJ1-2; no clear D gene. The CDR3 extends over 13 amino acids. Germline assignment: CDR1 MNHEY and CDR2 SMNVEV (reference sequence). V dropped 6 bases and J dropped 5 bases, with 13 bases sitting between them. For the CDR3, the DNA is TGTGCCAGCAGGGTCAGTTCCCAATATGGCTACACCTTC. Protein: CASRVSSQYGYTF.

The gene calls are TRBV3-1 (or the pseudogene TRBV3-2) and TRBJ2-3; D uncertain. Germline CDR1 reads LGHDT; CDR2 reads YNNKEL (reference sequence). V gave up 2 bases and J gave up 4 bases, with 7 bases separating them. CDR3 length: 13 amino acids. The CDR3 reads CASSQNQADTQYF. The CDR3 DNA sequence: TGTGCCAGCAGCCAAAATCAGGCAGATACGCAGTATTTT.

The V gene is TRBV28, the J gene TRBJ2-3; 8 nucleotides agree with TRBD1. The CDR3 runs to 15 residues. CDR1 and CDR2 from the germline V gene are MDHEN and SYDVKM. J was trimmed by 8 bases and V by 5 bases; bases with no gene match: 12. In DNA form, the CDR3 reads TGTGCCAGCAGTCCCTGGACAGGGCAACGGGGTACGCAGTATTTT. This translates into CASSPWTGQRGTQYF.

This clone was observed once. This chain uses TRBV11-2 with TRBJ1-2, with D possibly being TRBD1 (6 bases). The CDR3 runs 15 residues. Germline assignment: CDR1 SGHAT and CDR2 FQNNGV. The V and J ends lost 6 bases and 4 bases respectively, with 18 bases between them. CDR3 sequence: CASRSWDTDPYGYTF. CDR3 in DNA: TGTGCCAGCAGGTCCTGGGACACCGACCCCTATGGCTACACCTTC.

This chain joins TRBV7-8 and TRBJ1-1; D is uncertain. Germline-derived CDR1 and CDR2 are SGHVS and FQNEAQ. The CDR3 covers 14 residues. V lost 1 base and J lost 1, with 7 bases in between. This CDR3 reads CASSLVGGNTEAFF. The CDR3 nucleotides read TGTGCCAGCAGCTTAGTCGGTGGGAACACTGAAGCTTTCTTT. Combining the CDR3 with reference TRBV7-8 and TRBJ1-1 gives the whole variable domain GAGVSQSPRYKVAKRGQDVALRCDPISGHVSLFWYQQALGQGPEFLTYFQNEAQLDKSGLPSDRFFAERPEGSVSTLKIQRTQQEDSAVYLCASSLVGGNTEAFFGQGTRLTVV.

This CDR3 is CASSPAGGPDTQYF. The CDR3 bases are TGTGCCAGCTCACCAGCGGGGGGGCCAGATACGCAGTATTTT. The V and J genes are TRBV18 and TRBJ2-3, with 9 nucleotides matching TRBD2. The CDR3 sequence is 14 residues long. Germline CDR1 reads KGHSH; CDR2 reads LQKENI. Trimming took 2 bases from V and 4 from J; bases not matched to a gene: 1.

A few counts support this clone. This chain connects TRBV9 to TRBJ2-7; D ambiguous. CDR3 length equals 11 residues. The V gene's germline CDR1 is SGDLS and CDR2 YYNGEE. V dropped 4 bases and J dropped 4 bases, with 6 bases sitting between them. The CDR3 is CASSSGYEQYF. CDR3 nucleotides: TGTGCCAGCAGCTCAGGATACGAGCAGTACTTC.

The chain has TRBV10-3 and TRBJ2-7, with a weak D call TRBD1 (6 bases). CDR3 length: 13 amino acids. Per the germline V gene, CDR1 is ENHRY and CDR2 is SYGVKD. V was pared by 10 bases and J by 2 bases, with 15 bases between. The CDR3 sequence: CATHSGTTYEQYF. CDR3 sequence (DNA): TGTGCCACACACTCCGGGACAACCTACGAGCAGTACTTC.

V usage is TRBV20-1 and J usage is TRBJ2-1; D perhaps matches TRBD2 (5 bases). The V gene lost 3 bases and the J gene lost 0 bases, with 9 bases spanning the gap. The CDR3 has 14 amino acids. Germline loops: CDR1 DFQATT, CDR2 SNEGSKA (reference sequence). The chain's CDR3 is CSASKSGSYNEQFF. CDR3 DNA sequence: TGCAGTGCTAGTAAAAGCGGCTCCTACAATGAGCAGTTCTTC.

The chain is built from TRBV28 and TRBJ2-3; 8 nucleotides agree with TRBD2. CDR3 size: 13 residues. The J segment lost 5 bases and the V segment lost 8 bases, leaving 6 bases of the junction unmatched. Germline-derived CDR1 and CDR2 are MDHEN and SYDVKM. The DNA of the CDR3 is TGTGCCAGCCTAGGCGGGGGGCGAGATACGCAGTATTTT. Its translation: CASLGGGRDTQYF.

As DNA, the CDR3 is TGTGCCAGCAGTCCCTCTAGGGGACAGGGGACTTTCTTT. Translation: CASSPSRGQGTFF. The chain employs TRBV6-5 and TRBJ1-1, with TRBD1 matching over 10 bases. CDR3 length: 13 amino acids. Losses at the gene ends were 5 bases for V and 12 bases for J; bases not matched to a gene: 9. Germline V gene data show CDR1 as MNHEY and CDR2 as SVGAGI.

The J gene is TRBJ2-2, the V gene TRBV28; 8 bases align to TRBD1. CDR3 size: 14 residues. The junction had 8 bases not matched to a gene; V was cut back by 6 bases and J by 8 bases. Germline V gene sequence: CDR1 MDHEN, CDR2 SYDVKM. The CDR3 DNA is TGTGCCAGCAGGCCAGGGGGCGTGTGGGGGGAGCTGTTTTTT. It yields the protein CASRPGGVWGELFF.

V is TRBV2 and J is TRBJ2-3, with 8 bases that match TRBD2. The germline CDR1 and CDR2 sequences are SNHLY and FYNNEI. V shed 0 bases, J shed 14 bases, and the junction held 7 bases outside the gene matches. This CDR3 has 13 amino acids. The CDR3 reads CASSEALAGSVYF. In nucleotides, the CDR3 is TGTGCCAGCAGTGAAGCCTTAGCGGGATCGGTGTATTTT.

The rearrangement links TRBV2 to TRBJ2-4; unclear D gene. Germline CDR1 is SNHLY and CDR2 is FYNNEI. Trimming took off 5 bases at V and 6 bases at J, with 8 bases between the two ends. The length of the CDR3 is 12 residues. The DNA of the CDR3 is TGTGCCAGCAGTCAGACTTTAAACATTCAGTACTTC. The encoded protein is CASSQTLNIQYF.

The chain employs TRBV5-1 and TRBJ2-5, with TRBD2 identical over 9 bases. The CDR3 spans 15 residues. After removal of 4 bases from V and 2 bases from J, the junction contained 6 bases not matched to a gene. Germline assignment: CDR1 SGHRS and CDR2 YFSETQ. CDR3: CASSAGGEFQETQYF. The CDR3 DNA follows: TGCGCCAGCAGCGCGGGGGGGGAGTTTCAAGAGACCCAGTACTTC.